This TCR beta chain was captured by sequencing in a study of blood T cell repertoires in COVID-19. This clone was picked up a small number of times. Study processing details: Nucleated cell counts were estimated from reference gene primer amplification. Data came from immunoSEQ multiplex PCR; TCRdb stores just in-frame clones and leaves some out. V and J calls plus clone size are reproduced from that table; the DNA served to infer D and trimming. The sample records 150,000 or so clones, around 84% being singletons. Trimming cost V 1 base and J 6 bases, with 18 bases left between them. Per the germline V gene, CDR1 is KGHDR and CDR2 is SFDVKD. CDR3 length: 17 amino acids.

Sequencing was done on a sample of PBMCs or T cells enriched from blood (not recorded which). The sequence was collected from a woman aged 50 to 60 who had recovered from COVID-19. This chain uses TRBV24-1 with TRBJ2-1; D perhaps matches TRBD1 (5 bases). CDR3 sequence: CATSDFGLQGAGNEQFF. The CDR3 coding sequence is TGTGCCACCAGTGATTTCGGGTTGCAGGGTGCCGGCAATGAGCAGTTCTTC.